This entry lists 7 T cell receptor beta chains sequenced from one sample in a study of T cell clonotyping in hematopoietic cell transplantation (TCRdb year 2021). The meaning of the sample's time point label: 30 days after allo-HCT. The library came from the immunoSEQ multiplex PCR assay. Imported from immuneACCESS, the table was reduced by TCRdb to in-frame sequences with V and J called. These copies leave out some clones; in studies compared against another copy, an unresolved V gene accounts for under half, and the cause of the remainder is not known. The sample yields 7,000 or so clones; around 91% were counted once. About 4.3% of the sample is taken by the ten largest. The starting material was PBMCs, obtained 30 days after allogeneic stem cell transplant. The receptors were sampled from a female patient aged 50-59 years who had an allogeneic stem cell transplant from an unrelated donor, so the T cells may come from the graft donor. Some clones in this sample may be carry-over from other donors' samples.

The chain employs TRBV14 and TRBJ1-2, with D possibly matching TRBD1 (6 bases). V shed 4 bases and J shed 5 bases, with 11 bases lying between them. This CDR3 is built from 13 residues. Germline CDR1 and CDR2: SGHDN and FVKESK. The CDR3 here is CASSLNRDYGYTF. The DNA for the CDR3 is TGTGCCAGCAGCCTTAACAGGGATTATGGCTACACCTTC.

The genes are TRBV30 and TRBJ2-7; D gene ambiguous. Germline V gene sequence: CDR1 GTSNPN, CDR2 SVGIG (reference sequence). V was shortened by 2 bases and J by 4 bases, with 6 bases between the two germline ends. The CDR3 is 11 residues long. CDR3 DNA: TGTGCCTGGAGTCGGCAGTACGAGCAGTACTTC. It codes for CAWSRQYEQYF.

The chain carries TRBV27 and TRBJ1-1; 7 bases are a match to TRBD1. The length of the CDR3 is 15 residues. Trimming removed 6 bases from V and 1 base from J; junction bases left unmatched: 8. Looked up from germline, CDR1 is MNHEY and CDR2 is SMNVEV (reference sequence). In DNA form, the CDR3 reads TGTGCCAGCAGAGGAAGGACAGGCAAGAACACTGAAGCTTTCTTT. Translation gives CASRGRTGKNTEAFF.

V is TRBV14 and J is TRBJ2-2, with 12 bases that match TRBD2. The trim removed 1 base at V and 6 bases at J, leaving 0 bases unmatched. In germline, CDR1 is SGHDN, CDR2 FVKESK. This CDR3 has 15 residues. Here the CDR3 reads CASSQGLAGAGELFF. As DNA, the CDR3 is TGTGCCAGCAGCCAAGGACTAGCGGGAGCCGGGGAGCTGTTTTTT.

V and J are TRBV30 and TRBJ1-4; 10 bases map to TRBD1. The CDR3 length is 13 residues. CDR1 GTSNPN and CDR2 SVGIG come from the germline V gene (reference sequence). V lost 4 bases and J lost 6; bases outside the gene matches: 2. The CDR3 DNA sequence: TGTGCCTGGAAGGGACAGGGGTATGAAAAACTGTTTTTT. Translated: CAWKGQGYEKLFF.

This clone showed up just a few times. The V call is TRBV10-3, the J call TRBJ2-1; 7 nucleotides agree with TRBD1. This CDR3 comprises 16 residues. V lost 10 bases and J lost 6; bases outside the gene matches: 18. Germline V gene lookup returns CDR1 ENHRY and CDR2 SYGVKD. CDR3 residues: CATSGQFPADVNEQFF. The DNA for the CDR3 is TGTGCCACCTCGGGACAGTTCCCGGCCGACGTCAATGAGCAGTTCTTC.

The chain joins TRBV2 to TRBJ2-1; 8 positions match TRBD2. Germline loops: CDR1 SNHLY, CDR2 FYNNEI. J lost 12 bases, V lost 6 bases, and 16 bases had no gene match. The CDR3 sequence is 15 residues long. The CDR3 bases are TGTGCCAGCAGCGACCTAGCGGGTATGCTCGGTCGGCAGTTCTTC. Amino acids: CASSDLAGMLGRQFF. Full variable domain (remainder filled in from reference TRBV2 and TRBJ2-1): EPEVTQTPSHQVTQMGQEVILRCVPISNHLYFYWYRQILGQKVEFLVSFYNNEISEKSEIFDDQFSVERPDGSNFTLKIRSTKLEDSAMYFCASSDLAGMLGRQFFGPGTRLTVL.